The clone carrying this T cell receptor beta chain was seen a handful of times. Its antigen is currently unknown. The sample is drawn from a study of blood T cells in healthy people across ages. Study-wide findings and caveats: Long-lived and aged donors differed, with more naive CD4+ cells and higher diversity in the long-lived.

The CDR3 totals 16 residues. Germline CDR1 reads SGHTA; CDR2 reads FQGNSA. The ends lost 0 bases at V and 6 bases at J; junction bases unmatched: 8. The second PCR ran about 6 to 12 cycles with a sample-barcoded 5' primer and J-beta primers. TCRdb processed the 5' RACE reads anew with MiXCR; each CDR3 protein has one entry. The sample yields some 930,000 distinct CDR3 sequences, 25% to 35% seen once. The sample was also linked to a second study, of T cells of mothers and their children.

This clonotype was sampled from a woman between 40 and 55 years old in good health. The V gene is TRBV7-2, the J gene TRBJ1-2; 9 positions match TRBD1. The material sequenced was blood. CDR3 coding DNA: TGTGCCAGCAGCTTAGCGGTAGGGACAGGGTATGATGGCTACACCTTC. It translates to CASSLAVGTGYDGYTF.